These 31 T cell receptor beta chains were all obtained from the same sample, sequenced in a study of siplizumab effects on memory and regulatory T cells. Generated by immunoSEQ multiplex PCR, the TCRdb table keeps only in-frame clones and is missing some. The data contain under 140,000 clones, roughly 90% of them singletons. Material for sequencing was CD4+ T cells sorted from blood. The receptors stem from a human donor in good health.

The chain employs TRBV5-4 and TRBJ2-1; 9 nucleotides match TRBD1. Germline CDR1 reads SGHNT; CDR2 reads YYREEE (reference sequence). The CDR3 totals 15 residues. J gave up 8 bases and V 4 bases, and 10 bases lay outside the gene matches. CDR3 DNA: TGTGCCAGCAGCCACCCGGGACAGGGAGAGTATGAGCAGTTCTTC. Its translation: CASSHPGQGEYEQFF.

The rearrangement links TRBV30 to TRBJ2-1, with 11 bases lining up with TRBD2. Germline V CDR1 and CDR2: GTSNPN, SVGIG (reference sequence). This CDR3 has 14 amino acids. The ends lost 1 base at V and 5 bases at J; junction bases unmatched: 1. The CDR3 nucleotides are TGTGCCTGGAGTGAGGGACTAGCGGACAATGAGCAGTTCTTC. Protein: CAWSEGLADNEQFF.

The chain couples TRBV2 to TRBJ1-5; D not resolved. With 6 bases removed from V and 1 base from J, the gap between germline ends came to 4 bases. This CDR3 is built from 12 residues. From germline, CDR1 is SNHLY and CDR2 FYNNEI. CDR3: CASRQSNQPQHF. The CDR3 nucleotides are TGTGCCAGCAGACAGAGCAATCAGCCCCAGCATTTT. The full variable domain, with the rest looked up from reference TRBV2 and TRBJ1-5, is EPEVTQTPSHQVTQMGQEVILRCVPISNHLYFYWYRQILGQKVEFLVSFYNNEISEKSEIFDDQFSVERPDGSNFTLKIRSTKLEDSAMYFCASRQSNQPQHFGDGTRLSIL.

The chain uses TRBV2 and TRBJ1-5, with D hard to call. The germline CDR1 and CDR2 sequences are SNHLY and FYNNEI. This CDR3 region has 13 residues. V was pared by 7 bases and J by 3 bases, with 10 bases between. DNA for the CDR3: TGTGCCAGCACATATCACCCCAATCAGCCCCAGCATTTT. Translating it yields CASTYHPNQPQHF.

The chain has TRBV6-1 and TRBJ1-5; 7 positions agree with TRBD1. With 8 bases clipped from V and 5 bases from J, the junction kept 9 bases outside the gene matches. Germline CDR1 MNHNS, CDR2 SASEGT. The length of the CDR3 is 14 residues. CDR3 nucleotides: TGTGCCAGCGCCGTCAGGGGGGGCGATCAGCCCCAGCATTTT. As protein: CASAVRGGDQPQHF.

On this clone itself: Within the sample, other DNA sequences also encode this same CDR3. The chain links TRBV15 to TRBJ2-1; D not resolved. V was shortened by 2 bases and J by 8 bases, with 7 bases between the two germline ends. The CDR3 totals 12 residues. Germline CDR1 reads LNHNV; CDR2 reads YYDKDF (reference sequence). DNA of the CDR3: TGTGCCACCAGCAGACCGAGTTATGAGCAGTTCTTC. This gives the protein CATSRPSYEQFF.

In this sample, this clone turned up a few times. The genes are TRBV2 and TRBJ1-5; the match to TRBD1 covers 11 bases. CDR1 and CDR2 from the germline V gene are SNHLY and FYNNEI. CDR3 length: 14 residues. The J segment lost 4 bases and the V segment lost 8 bases, leaving 4 bases of the junction unmatched. The CDR3, as DNA: TGTGCCAGCGTAGGGACAGGGGGTAATCAGCCCCAGCATTTT. Translating it yields CASVGTGGNQPQHF.

The chain combines TRBV6-1 with TRBJ2-1; D is uncertain. This CDR3 has 15 amino acids. Germline V gene sequence: CDR1 MNHNS, CDR2 SASEGT. Trimming pared 7 bases from V and 4 bases from J, leaving 17 bases between. The DNA for the CDR3 is TGTGCCAGCACTGGAAACGTCCTAGAGTACAATGAGCAGTTCTTC. This codes for CASTGNVLEYNEQFF.

The genes are TRBV6-5 and TRBJ1-5, with TRBD1 identical over 8 bases. Germline values: CDR1 MNHEY, CDR2 SVGAGI. The CDR3 length is 14 residues. The ends lost 6 bases at V and 7 bases at J; junction bases unmatched: 8. The CDR3 bases are TGTGCCAGCAGCTCAACAGGGGGTCGGCAGCCCCAGCATTTT. Its translation: CASSSTGGRQPQHF.

The rearrangement joins TRBV4-2 to TRBJ2-4; D gene uncertain. Germline V CDR1 and CDR2: LGHNA, YNFKEQ. CDR3 size: 15 residues. V lost 0 bases, J lost 0 bases, and 6 bases lay in between. CDR3 region: CASSQEGLAKNIQYF. CDR3 nucleotides: TGTGCCAGCAGCCAAGAAGGATTAGCCAAAAACATTCAGTACTTC.

This chain connects TRBV11-2 to TRBJ2-4, with TRBD2 identical over 9 bases. CDR3 length: 18 residues. Germline V gene data show CDR1 as SGHAT and CDR2 as FQNNGV. Trimming cost V 0 bases and J 3 bases; bases outside gene matches: 9. CDR3 loop: CASSLDPLAGSGKNIQYF. CDR3 bases: TGTGCCAGCAGCTTAGATCCGCTAGCGGGATCAGGCAAAAACATTCAGTACTTC. Complete variable domain (other parts from reference TRBV11-2 and TRBJ2-4): EAGVAQSPRYKIIEKRQSVAFWCNPISGHATLYWYQQILGQGPKLLIQFQNNGVVDDSQLPKDRFSAERLKGVDSTLKIQPAKLEDSAVYLCASSLDPLAGSGKNIQYFGAGTRLSVL.

About this clone: This specimen includes other DNA sequences encoding the same CDR3. The chain is built from TRBV7-2 and TRBJ2-5, with 10 positions matching TRBD2. Germline-derived CDR1 and CDR2 are SGHTA and FQGNSA. This CDR3 is 15 amino acids long. The trim removed 5 bases at V and 2 bases at J, leaving 5 bases unmatched. DNA of the CDR3: TGTGCCAGCAGCCCGGGAGCGGGGGGGCAAGAGACCCAGTACTTC. Its translation is CASSPGAGGQETQYF. The entire variable domain, with the rest obtained from reference TRBV7-2 and TRBJ2-5, is as follows: GAGVSQSPSNKVTEKGKDVELRCDPISGHTALYWYRQSLGQGLEFLIYFQGNSAPDKSGLPSDRFSAERTGGSVSTLTIQRTQQEDSAVYLCASSPGAGGQETQYFGPGTRLLVL.

This clone was seen a single time. This chain links TRBV7-9 with TRBJ2-3; D possibly corresponds to TRBD2 (7 bases). The CDR3 is 15 amino acids. The ends were cut back, 5 bases at V and 6 bases at J, with 18 bases in the middle. Germline CDR1 is SEHNR and CDR2 is FQNEAQ (reference sequence). Here the CDR3 reads CASSPSEGGGDTQYF. The CDR3 DNA reads TGTGCCAGCAGCCCTTCCGAGGGGGGAGGGGATACGCAGTATTTT.

This chain links TRBV25-1 with TRBJ2-5; 7 positions agree with TRBD2. In germline, CDR1 is MGHDK, CDR2 SYGVNS. Losses at the gene ends were 8 bases for V and 2 bases for J; bases not matched to a gene: 8. The CDR3 loop spans 14 amino acids. CDR3 nucleotides: TGTGCCAGCGGACTGGGCGGGGGACAAGAGACCCAGTACTTC. As protein: CASGLGGGQETQYF.

The chain couples TRBV6-1 to TRBJ2-7; D is uncertain. V was cut by 7 bases and J by 4 bases, with 14 bases left in between. The CDR3 is 13 amino acids. Germline-derived CDR1 and CDR2 are MNHNS and SASEGT. The CDR3 spells CASTSSRLYEQYF. CDR3 DNA: TGTGCCAGCACCTCGTCCAGGTTATACGAGCAGTACTTC.

This chain links TRBV5-4 with TRBJ1-2; no definite D call. Trimming removed 1 base at V and 4 bases at J, with 14 bases between. Germline CDR1 SGHNT, CDR2 YYREEE (reference sequence). The CDR3 runs to 15 residues. CDR3 region: CASSLSRSGGYGYTF. In DNA form, the CDR3 reads TGTGCCAGCAGCTTGTCCCGGTCCGGAGGCTATGGCTACACCTTC.

The chain joins TRBV6-5 to TRBJ1-5; D is ambiguous. This CDR3 spans 16 amino acids. Trimming shortened V by 0 bases and J by 5 bases, and 14 bases separated the two germline ends. Germline lookup yields CDR1 MNHEY and CDR2 SVGAGI. This CDR3 is CASSYSGVTRDQPQHF. The CDR3 DNA is TGTGCCAGCAGTTACTCCGGGGTGACAAGGGATCAGCCCCAGCATTTT.

The chain links TRBV2 to TRBJ2-7, with 7 bases fitting TRBD1. This CDR3 has 13 amino acids. V gave up 8 bases and J gave up 3 bases; unmatched junction bases: 7. Per the germline V gene, CDR1 is SNHLY and CDR2 is FYNNEI. CDR3 residues: CASEFGQDYEQYF. The CDR3 nucleotides read TGTGCCAGCGAATTCGGACAGGACTACGAGCAGTACTTC.

This chain connects TRBV19 to TRBJ1-1, with no clear D. The CDR3 spans 15 residues. The V gene's germline CDR1 is LNHDA and CDR2 SQIVND (reference sequence). The ends were cut back, 5 bases at V and 6 bases at J, with 19 bases in the middle. CDR3 DNA sequence: TGTGCCAGTAGTCAGAAGGACCTAGGATCGGCTGAAGCTTTCTTT. Amino acid sequence: CASSQKDLGSAEAFF. Full variable domain (remainder filled in from reference TRBV19 and TRBJ1-1): DGGITQSPKYLFRKEGQNVTLSCEQNLNHDAMYWYRQDPGQGLRLIYYSQIVNDFQKGDIAEGYSVSREKKESFPLTVTSAQKNPTAFYLCASSQKDLGSAEAFFGQGTRLTVV.

This sequence joins TRBV2 and TRBJ1-2, with D hard to call. Germline lookup yields CDR1 SNHLY and CDR2 FYNNEI. Trimming pared 3 bases from V and 0 bases from J, leaving 8 bases between. This CDR3 contains 14 residues. The chain's CDR3 is CASSEAVSNYGYTF. DNA of the CDR3: TGTGCCAGCAGTGAGGCAGTTTCTAACTATGGCTACACCTTC.

The V call is TRBV5-1, the J call TRBJ1-6; no clear D. The CDR3 length is 15 residues. V lost 0 bases, J lost 8 bases, and 12 bases lay in between. Looked up from germline, CDR1 is SGHRS and CDR2 is YFSETQ. DNA for the CDR3: TGCGCCAGCAGCTTGGGGAGTAGCGGCTATTCACCCCTCCACTTT. Its protein is CASSLGSSGYSPLHF. The variable domain in full, with the rest retrieved from reference TRBV5-1 and TRBJ1-6, is KAGVTQTPRYLIKTRGQQVTLSCSPISGHRSVSWYQQTPGQGLQFLFEYFSETQRNKGNFPGRFSGRQFSNSRSEMNVSTLELGDSALYLCASSLGSSGYSPLHFGNGTRLTVT.

This clone was seen a single time. This chain links TRBV19 with TRBJ2-2; the D gene is possibly TRBD1 (5 bases). The germline CDR1 and CDR2 sequences are LNHDA and SQIVND (reference sequence). V shed 5 bases and J shed 1 base, with 11 bases lying between them. The CDR3 runs 15 residues. The DNA of the CDR3 is TGTGCCAGTAGTCCTTTGACAGTGAACACCGGGGAGCTGTTTTTT. It is translated as CASSPLTVNTGELFF. Filled out from reference TRBV19 and TRBJ2-2, the complete variable domain reads DGGITQSPKYLFRKEGQNVTLSCEQNLNHDAMYWYRQDPGQGLRLIYYSQIVNDFQKGDIAEGYSVSREKKESFPLTVTSAQKNPTAFYLCASSPLTVNTGELFFGEGSRLTVL.

The CDR3: CASSFSQVPYEQYF. The CDR3 nucleotides read TGTGCCAGTAGCTTCTCCCAGGTTCCCTACGAGCAGTACTTC. The rearrangement links TRBV19 to TRBJ2-7; no reliable D call. CDR3 size: 14 residues. The germline gives CDR1 LNHDA, CDR2 SQIVND (reference sequence). The V end lost 6 bases, the J end lost 2 bases, and 14 bases lay between the germline ends.

Details on this clone: Sequence at one end of the junction differs from germline and may be a read error. The sample holds other DNA sequences that translate to the same CDR3. The chain joins TRBV6-5 to TRBJ2-1; 7 bases match TRBD1. The CDR3 contains 15 residues. Germline-derived CDR1 and CDR2 are MNHEY and SVGAGI. The CDR3 reads CASSPGTAVFNEQFF. CDR3 nucleotide sequence: TGCGCCAGCAGCCCTGGGACAGCAGTTTTCAATGAGCAGTTCTTC.

As regards this clone: One junction end disagrees with the germline gene, perhaps due to a read error. As DNA, the CDR3 is TGTGCCAGCAGTATCACGCGGAACACAGATACGCAGTATTTT. Amino acids: CASSITRNTDTQYF. This sequence joins TRBV19 and TRBJ2-3; the D is unclear. CDR1 LNHDA and CDR2 SQIVND come from the germline V gene (reference sequence). The CDR3 runs to 14 residues.

This chain links TRBV11-2 with TRBJ2-7; TRBD1 matches at 10 bases. CDR1 SGHAT and CDR2 FQNNGV come from the germline V gene. The CDR3 length is 14 residues. V shed 5 bases, J shed 2 bases, and the junction held 3 bases outside the gene matches. As DNA, the CDR3 is TGTGCCAGCAGCCCGGGGACAGGGGCCTACGAGCAGTACTTC. Protein product: CASSPGTGAYEQYF.

The rearrangement uses TRBV12-5 and TRBJ2-7; TRBD1 might be the D (5 bases). V lost 3 bases, J lost 3 bases, and 15 bases lay in between. CDR1 is LGHNT, CDR2 FRNRAP, per germline. The CDR3 is 15 amino acids. CDR3: CASGFPRVPNYEQYF. CDR3 nucleotide sequence: TGTGCTAGTGGTTTCCCCAGGGTCCCTAACTACGAGCAGTACTTC. Full variable domain (remainder filled in from reference TRBV12-5 and TRBJ2-7): DARVTQTPRHKVTEMGQEVTMRCQPILGHNTVFWYRQTMMQGLELLAYFRNRAPLDDSGMPKDRFSAEMPDATLATLKIQPSEPRDSAVYFCASGFPRVPNYEQYFGPGTRLTVT.

The chain recombines TRBV18 with TRBJ1-6, with D tentatively TRBD1 (5 bases). CDR1 is KGHSH, CDR2 LQKENI, per germline. CDR3 length: 15 amino acids. The V end was cut by 6 bases, the J end by 4 bases, with 13 bases between. The CDR3 sequence is CASSPRDLYNSPLHF. The CDR3 region has the DNA TGTGCCAGCTCGCCCCGGGACCTTTATAATTCACCCCTCCACTTT.

V gene TRBV6-6 combines with J gene TRBJ2-7; 13 nucleotides align to TRBD2. J gave up 7 bases and V 10 bases, and 10 bases lay outside the gene matches. The germline CDR1 and CDR2 sequences are MNHNY and SVGAGI (reference sequence). This CDR3 has 14 residues. The CDR3 bases are TGTGCCACCGGTCCTAGGGGACTAGCGGGAGAGCAGTACTTC. Translation: CATGPRGLAGEQYF.

The chain recombines TRBV9 with TRBJ1-2; no clear D gene. The CDR3 sequence is 14 residues long. Germline V gene lookup returns CDR1 SGDLS and CDR2 YYNGEE. V was shortened by 4 bases and J by 8 bases, with 18 bases between the two germline ends. The CDR3 protein is CASSPDLIASGYTF. The CDR3 DNA is TGTGCCAGCAGCCCGGACCTAATAGCGTCCGGCTACACCTTC. Full variable domain (outside the CDR3, taken from reference TRBV9 and TRBJ1-2): DSGVTQTPKHLITATGQRVTLRCSPRSGDLSVYWYQQSLDQGLQFLIQYYNGEERAKGNILERFSAQQFPDLHSELNLSSLELGDSALYFCASSPDLIASGYTFGSGTRLTVV.

The gene calls are TRBV11-3 and TRBJ1-2; a possible D gene is TRBD1 (5 bases). Germline V gene sequence: CDR1 SGHNT, CDR2 YENEEA. V was shortened by 4 bases and J by 5 bases, with 17 bases between the two germline ends. The CDR3 totals 15 residues. CDR3 bases: TGTGCCAGCAGCTCCTTCTCTGGGGGGGAGTATGGCTACACCTTC. Its translation is CASSSFSGGEYGYTF.